This paragraph covers one TCR beta chain sequence. The PCR used 60 Vbeta and 13 Jbeta primers. Only in-frame clones appear in the TCRdb table, and some are missing; sequencing was by immunoSEQ multiplex PCR. The table includes 200,000 or so clones, roughly four fifths detected once. There are 13 residues in the CDR3. Germline-derived CDR1 and CDR2 are SGHTA and FQGTGA. The ends were cut back, 1 base at V and 2 bases at J, with 5 bases in the middle. This sample is drawn from a study of cytomegalovirus exposure and HLA in healthy donors. Sequenced: PBMCs. The source of this sequence is a boy younger than 10 in good health and CMV-seronegative. The chain combines TRBV7-3 with TRBJ1-1, with D unclear. CDR3 region: CASSLNINTEAFF. The CDR3 coding sequence is TGTGCCAGCAGCTTAAATATAAACACTGAAGCTTTCTTT.